The next 10 T cell receptor beta chains were all read from a single sample in a study of T cells in Graves' hyperthyroidism and ophthalmopathy (dated by TCRdb to 2018 to 2020). Preparation of the library involved multiplex PCR. Sequencing took place on an Illumina HiSeq 2000. TCR beta CDR3 regions were amplified from RNA transcripts. For the first round of RT-PCR on the TCR CDR3, the HTBI primer set was used together with the Qiagen OneStep RT-PCR kit. TCRdb trimmed public reads at Q25 via fastp, called clones via MiXCR and kept in-frame beta chains. Records with the same CDR3 protein are collapsed into one entry carrying the most frequent genes and DNA. A total of around 530,000 distinct CDR3 sequences appear in this sample, roughly 18% of them only once. Roughly a sixth of the sample is taken by the ten largest. The sequenced sample consisted of blood. Source of these receptors: a woman aged 18-29 years with Graves' ophthalmopathy.

The sample holds many counts of this clonotype. The CDR3 sequence is CSVTGRTNTEAFF. The CDR3, as DNA: TGCAGCGTTACGGGACGGACGAACACTGAAGCTTTCTTT. V usage is TRBV29-1 and J usage is TRBJ1-1, with D tentatively TRBD1 (5 bases). V was pared by 5 bases and J by 1 base, with 11 bases between. Per germline, CDR1 SQVTM and CDR2 ANQGSEA. The CDR3 covers 13 residues.

The chain carries TRBV6-5 and TRBJ1-3; 8 bases fit TRBD1. This CDR3 contains 17 residues. The germline V gene has CDR1 MNHEY and CDR2 SVGAGI. V was clipped by 0 bases and J by 8 bases; unmatched bases: 12. CDR3 in amino acids: CASSYSSRGRWFDTIYF. CDR3 sequence (DNA): TGTGCCAGCAGTTACTCGAGCAGGGGGCGATGGTTTGACACCATATATTTT.

This chain links TRBV28 with TRBJ2-2, with TRBD1 matching 9 bases. This CDR3 spans 16 amino acids. Germline V gives CDR1 MDHEN, CDR2 SYDVKM. The V segment lost 3 bases and the J segment 6 bases; nucleotides outside the gene matches: 8. CDR3 sequence reads: CASSFYLDRGPGELFF. The CDR3 DNA reads TGTGCCAGCAGTTTCTACTTGGACAGGGGACCCGGGGAGCTGTTTTTT.

This clonotype was detected a few times. The chain links TRBV9 to TRBJ2-1; D possibly corresponds to TRBD1 (5 bases). V shed 3 bases and J shed 3 bases, with 7 bases lying between them. Germline V gives CDR1 SGDLS, CDR2 YYNGEE. This CDR3 is built from 13 residues. CDR3 loop: CASSGGFYNEQFF. The CDR3, as DNA: TGTGCCAGCAGCGGGGGCTTCTACAATGAGCAGTTCTTC.

CDR3 protein: CSASGLAGGILAKNIQYF. The CDR3 region has the DNA TGCAGTGCTAGTGGACTAGCGGGAGGGATCTTAGCCAAAAACATTCAGTACTTC. V is TRBV20-1 and J is TRBJ2-4; 15 bases fit TRBD2. The CDR3 covers 18 residues. Germline CDR1 DFQATT, CDR2 SNEGSKA (reference sequence). With 3 bases clipped from V and 0 bases from J, the junction kept 6 bases outside the gene matches.

In its sample, this clonotype was seen many times. The CDR3 bases are TGCGCCAGCAGCCAAGTAACGTCCGGCTACACCTTC. Translation: CASSQVTSGYTF. This rearrangement joins TRBV4-1 to TRBJ1-2; D call uncertain. The CDR3 runs 12 residues. V dropped 1 base and J dropped 8 bases, with 8 bases sitting between them. Germline V gene sequence: CDR1 MGHRA, CDR2 YSYEKL.

This clonotype showed up just a few times. The chain is built from TRBV6-1 and TRBJ1-4; D ambiguous. CDR3 length: 15 residues. The V gene lost 7 bases and the J gene lost 7 bases, with 19 bases spanning the gap. Germline V gene lookup returns CDR1 MNHNS and CDR2 SASEGT. Written as DNA, the CDR3 is TGTGCCAGCATTATCACCCTTAACAGCGGTGAAAAACTGTTTTTT. Translation: CASIITLNSGEKLFF.

The chain employs TRBV4-1 and TRBJ2-7; TRBD2 matches 11 bases. The CDR3 is 17 amino acids. From germline, CDR1 is MGHRA and CDR2 YSYEKL. The junction had 13 bases not matched to a gene; V was cut back by 4 bases and J by 5 bases. The CDR3 sequence: CASSRLLSGRDWNEQYF. CDR3 bases: TGCGCCAGCAGCCGCCTCCTTAGCGGGAGGGACTGGAACGAGCAGTACTTC.

As to this clonotype: This may arise from a read error, as a much more abundant clone is one base away. This rearrangement joins TRBV18 to TRBJ1-1; D is ambiguous. This CDR3 has 15 residues. Germline values: CDR1 KGHSH, CDR2 LQKENI. Trimming removed 6 bases from V and 1 base from J, with 15 bases in between. The CDR3 nucleotides are TGTGCCAGCTCTACAGTAGCGAGACAGAACACTGAAGCTTTCTTT. This sequence encodes CASSTVARQNTEAFF. The full variable domain, completed using reference TRBV18 and TRBJ1-1, is NAGVMQNPRHLVRRRGQEARLRCSPMKGHSHVYWYRQLPEEGLKFMVYLQKENIIDESGMPKERFSAEFPKEGPSILRIQQVVRGDSAAYFCASSTVARQNTEAFFGQGTRLTVV.

The chain recombines TRBV9 with TRBJ2-1, with a weak D call TRBD1 (6 bases). CDR1 is SGDLS and CDR2 is YYNGEE in the germline V gene. The ends were cut back, 0 bases at V and 2 bases at J, with 15 bases in the middle. The CDR3 has 17 amino acids. In nucleotides, the CDR3 is TGTGCCAGCAGCGTAGGGCGAGGGGGTAGAACCTACAATGAGCAGTTCTTC. The encoded protein is CASSVGRGGRTYNEQFF.